This entry lists 29 T cell receptor beta chains sequenced from one sample in a study of cytomegalovirus exposure and HLA in healthy donors. The PCR was carried out with 60 Vbeta primers and 13 Jbeta primers. Assay used: immunoSEQ multiplex PCR; TCRdb lists only in-frame clones, some missing. In the table there are about 200,000 clones, 85% of which are singletons. The source material was PBMCs. These receptors originate from a woman in her fifties or sixties in good health and CMV-seronegative.

V usage is TRBV11-2 and J usage is TRBJ2-7, with TRBD2 matching 8 bases. Trimming removed 4 bases from V and 7 bases from J; junction bases left unmatched: 18. The V gene's germline CDR1 is SGHAT and CDR2 FQNNGV. The CDR3 loop spans 17 amino acids. The CDR3 sequence: CASSSSGSGNLLGEQYF. The DNA for the CDR3 is TGTGCCAGCAGCTCTAGTGGTAGCGGGAACCTTTTGGGGGAGCAGTACTTC. The whole variable domain, remainder taken from reference TRBV11-2 and TRBJ2-7, is EAGVAQSPRYKIIEKRQSVAFWCNPISGHATLYWYQQILGQGPKLLIQFQNNGVVDDSQLPKDRFSAERLKGVDSTLKIQPAKLEDSAVYLCASSSSGSGNLLGEQYFGPGTRLTVT.

This sequence joins TRBV20-1 and TRBJ1-2, with D maybe TRBD1 (5 bases). V was pared by 5 bases and J by 6 bases, with 10 bases between. Germline CDR1 and CDR2: DFQATT and SNEGSKA (reference sequence). The CDR3 extends over 11 amino acids. The CDR3 loop is CSAQGPDGYTF. CDR3 DNA: TGCAGTGCTCAGGGCCCTGATGGCTACACCTTC.

The genes are TRBV7-9 and TRBJ1-3; no clear D. This CDR3 spans 12 amino acids. CDR1 SEHNR and CDR2 FQNEAQ come from the germline V gene (reference sequence). V shed 5 bases and J shed 6 bases, with 8 bases lying between them. CDR3 nucleotide sequence: TGTGCCAGCAGCCACCGGGAAAACACCATATATTTT. Translated: CASSHRENTIYF.

The chain employs TRBV9 and TRBJ2-3; the match to TRBD2 covers 13 bases. V shed 4 bases, J shed 4 bases, and the junction held 9 bases outside the gene matches. Germline assignment: CDR1 SGDLS and CDR2 YYNGEE. The CDR3 has 17 amino acids. CDR3: CASSSRPGLAGPDTQYF. The CDR3 DNA is TGTGCCAGCAGCTCGCGACCGGGACTAGCGGGACCAGATACGCAGTATTTT.

V is TRBV10-1 and J is TRBJ2-2, with 11 bases aligning to TRBD2. In germline, CDR1 is WNHNN, CDR2 SYGVQD (reference sequence). Trimming took 6 bases from V and 4 from J; bases not matched to a gene: 10. There are 17 residues in the CDR3. The CDR3 nucleotides read TGCGCCAGCAGCCTCCTGACTAGCGGGGCCCTCACCGGGGAGCTGTTTTTT. Translating gives CASSLLTSGALTGELFF.

This chain joins TRBV5-6 and TRBJ2-2, with a weak D call TRBD2 (6 bases). Germline lookup yields CDR1 SGHDT and CDR2 YYEEEE. This CDR3 region has 15 residues. V was pared by 6 bases and J by 5 bases, with 17 bases between. CDR3 sequence (DNA): TGTGCCAGCAACCTCGGGAGTTCGAGAACCGGGGAGCTGTTTTTT. Its translation: CASNLGSSRTGELFF.

The V call is TRBV5-1, the J call TRBJ1-2; D not certain. The germline CDR1 and CDR2 sequences are SGHRS and YFSETQ. This CDR3 spans 14 amino acids. Between the trimmed V and J ends, which lost 0 bases and 1 base, there was a span of 7 bases. CDR3 sequence (DNA): TGCGCCAGCAGCTTGGCCAAGCTTAACTATGGCTACACCTTC. Its protein is CASSLAKLNYGYTF.

The J gene is TRBJ1-4, the V gene TRBV7-9; D perhaps matches TRBD1 (5 bases). Germline CDR1 reads SEHNR; CDR2 reads FQNEAQ (reference sequence). Trimming removed 1 base at V and 3 bases at J, with 12 bases between. This CDR3 contains 16 residues. The CDR3 coding sequence is TGTGCCAGCAGCTTAGGGTCGGGGGGACCTAATGAAAAACTGTTTTTT. Its protein is CASSLGSGGPNEKLFF. The full variable domain, with the rest looked up from reference TRBV7-9 and TRBJ1-4, is DTGVSQNPRHKITKRGQNVTFRCDPISEHNRLYWYRQTLGQGPEFLTYFQNEAQLEKSRLLSDRFSAERPKGSFSTLEIQRTEQGDSAMYLCASSLGSGGPNEKLFFGSGTQLSVL.

V usage is TRBV19 and J usage is TRBJ1-5, with 9 nucleotides matching TRBD1. The CDR3 is 17 residues long. The V gene end was trimmed by 5 bases and the J gene end by 0 bases; junction bases not matched to a gene: 8. Germline values: CDR1 LNHDA, CDR2 SQIVND (reference sequence). CDR3 sequence reads: CASSLTGGTVSNQPQHF. The CDR3 region has the DNA TGTGCCAGTAGTTTGACAGGGGGGACCGTTAGCAATCAGCCCCAGCATTTT.

This sequence joins TRBV29-1 and TRBJ1-2; a weak D match, TRBD1 (5 bases). Deletions cut 2 bases from V and 1 base from J, with 17 bases between. CDR1 and CDR2 (germline): SQVTM, ANQGSEA. There are 16 residues in the CDR3. The CDR3 spells CSVERGSALLNYGYTF. The CDR3, as DNA: TGCAGCGTTGAAAGGGGCAGTGCGTTACTTAACTATGGCTACACCTTC.

This clone showed up just a few times. The gene calls are TRBV5-1 and TRBJ1-6; 7 bases match TRBD1. V dropped 0 bases and J dropped 8; count of bases not matched to a gene: 5. The germline gives CDR1 SGHRS, CDR2 YFSETQ. The CDR3 totals 15 residues. The CDR3 region is CASSLDPRGDSPLHF. The CDR3 DNA reads TGCGCCAGCAGCTTGGATCCCAGGGGGGATTCACCCCTCCACTTT.

In its sample, this clone was seen a few times. The rearrangement links TRBV6-4 to TRBJ2-3; 9 nucleotides align to TRBD2. Per the germline V gene, CDR1 is MRHNA and CDR2 is SNTAGT. V gave up 2 bases and J gave up 6 bases; unmatched junction bases: 6. This CDR3 contains 15 residues. The CDR3 DNA reads as TGTGCCAGCAGTGACGGGGTAGCGGGAGCTGATACGCAGTATTTT. It encodes CASSDGVAGADTQYF.

The chain uses TRBV30 and TRBJ2-7; D is undetermined. The CDR3 spans 12 residues. Trimming left V 0 bases short and J 3 bases short, with 6 bases between. Germline V lookup: CDR1 GTSNPN, CDR2 SVGIG (reference sequence). CDR3 sequence: CAWSVSFYEQYF. The CDR3 coding sequence is TGTGCCTGGAGTGTCTCCTTCTACGAGCAGTACTTC. Based on the CDR3 plus reference TRBV30 and TRBJ2-7, the full variable domain is SQTIHQWPATLVQPVGSPLSLECTVEGTSNPNLYWYRQAAGRGLQLLFYSVGIGQISSEVPQNLSASRPQDRQFILSSKKLLLSDSGFYLCAWSVSFYEQYFGPGTRLTVT.

The chain combines TRBV2 with TRBJ2-1; D unclear. CDR1 and CDR2 from the germline V gene are SNHLY and FYNNEI. The CDR3 length is 12 residues. V lost 6 bases, J lost 4 bases, and 7 bases lay in between. The CDR3 protein is CASSPRYNEQFF. In DNA form, the CDR3 reads TGTGCCAGCAGCCCCCGTTACAATGAGCAGTTCTTC.

This chain connects TRBV2 to TRBJ2-3; TRBD1 matches at 7 bases. CDR1 is SNHLY and CDR2 is FYNNEI in the germline V gene. This CDR3 has 14 amino acids. The J segment lost 0 bases and the V segment lost 8 bases, leaving 5 bases of the junction unmatched. This chain's CDR3 is CASSGQASTDTQYF. CDR3 bases: TGTGCCAGCTCAGGACAGGCCAGCACAGATACGCAGTATTTT.

In regard to this clone: An end of the junction differs from the germline gene, which may be a read error. V gene TRBV4-2 combines with J gene TRBJ2-7, with TRBD2 matching over 8 bases. This CDR3 has 12 amino acids. Germline-derived CDR1 and CDR2 are LGHNA and YNFKEQ. For the CDR3, the DNA is TGTGCCAGCAGCCAAGAGGGGCGGGAGGCCCTGTTC. It is translated as CASSQEGREALF.

This clone was recorded only once. The germline gene is not matched at one end of the junction; a read error may be the cause. V usage is TRBV9 and J usage is TRBJ1-4; 7 bases match TRBD1. CDR1 and CDR2 from the germline V gene are SGDLS and YYNGEE. CDR3 length equals 15 residues. The CDR3 DNA reads as TGTGCCGGCAGCGTAACCGGGACAGCTAATGAAAAACTGTTTTTT. The encoded protein is CAGSVTGTANEKLFF.

The chain links TRBV28 to TRBJ2-7; TRBD1 agrees at 7 bases. This CDR3 is built from 16 residues. The germline gives CDR1 MDHEN, CDR2 SYDVKM. The V and J ends lost 4 bases and 3 bases, in that order; junction bases with no gene match: 12. The CDR3 sequence is CASSSSRQGPFYEQYF. The CDR3 bases are TGTGCCAGCAGTTCCAGTCGACAGGGTCCCTTCTACGAGCAGTACTTC. The full variable domain, rest sourced from reference TRBV28 and TRBJ2-7, is DVKVTQSSRYLVKRTGEKVFLECVQDMDHENMFWYRQDPGLGLRLIYFSYDVKMKEKGDIPEGYSVSREKKERFSLILESASTNQTSMYLCASSSSRQGPFYEQYFGPGTRLTVT.

The chain is built from TRBV6-4 and TRBJ2-3; 8 nucleotides line up with TRBD2. Trimming at V came to 6 bases and at J to 6 bases, leaving 8 bases not matched to a gene. Germline CDR1 and CDR2: MRHNA and SNTAGT. The length of the CDR3 is 14 residues. The CDR3: CASSTSGTGDTQYF. CDR3 DNA: TGTGCCAGCAGCACTAGCGGAACCGGGGATACGCAGTATTTT.

The V call is TRBV11-2, the J call TRBJ2-7; 9 nucleotides agree with TRBD1. The V and J ends lost 6 bases and 1 base, in that order; junction bases with no gene match: 7. The germline CDR1 and CDR2 sequences are SGHAT and FQNNGV. This CDR3 is built from 15 residues. The CDR3 DNA reads TGTGCCAGCAGATACGGACAGGGGTCTTCCTACGAGCAGTACTTC. Its translation is CASRYGQGSSYEQYF.

The rearrangement joins TRBV10-3 to TRBJ2-3; 10 bases match TRBD2. CDR1 and CDR2 (germline): ENHRY, SYGVKD. V trimming: 6 bases; J trimming: 4 bases; junction bases outside the gene matches: 4. This CDR3 spans 14 amino acids. The chain's CDR3 is CAISQLAGSDTQYF. CDR3 nucleotide sequence: TGTGCCATCAGCCAACTAGCGGGATCAGATACGCAGTATTTT.

This clone appeared once. J is TRBJ2-3 and V is TRBV2, with 9 nucleotides matching TRBD2. The germline gives CDR1 SNHLY, CDR2 FYNNEI. V trimming: 3 bases; J trimming: 1 base; junction bases outside the gene matches: 11. This CDR3 is built from 18 residues. CDR3 sequence: CASSEEAGGQWGTDTQYF. In DNA form, the CDR3 reads TGTGCCAGCAGTGAGGAAGCGGGAGGTCAATGGGGCACAGATACGCAGTATTTT.

The V gene is TRBV7-8, the J gene TRBJ2-3; 9 positions match TRBD2. CDR1 and CDR2 from the germline V gene are SGHVS and FQNEAQ. There are 17 residues in the CDR3. With V trimmed by 5 bases and J by 3 bases, 12 bases remained unmatched. The CDR3 bases are TGTGCCAGCAGCCGTAGCGGGAGCGACGGAAAAACAGATACGCAGTATTTT. It is translated as CASSRSGSDGKTDTQYF.

This clone was observed once. The V gene is TRBV18, the J gene TRBJ2-3; 12 nucleotides agree with TRBD2. The germline V gene encodes CDR1 KGHSH and CDR2 LQKENI. Germline trimming cut 1 base from V and 7 bases from J; bases unmatched to any gene: 6. CDR3 length: 16 residues. The CDR3 DNA reads as TGTGCCAGCTCACCACGCCTAGCGGGAGGGCAAAATACGCAGTATTTT. It codes for CASSPRLAGGQNTQYF.

This chain uses TRBV19 with TRBJ2-5, with TRBD1 as a possible D gene (5 bases). V lost 5 bases and J 2 bases, leaving 12 bases between the germline ends. From germline, CDR1 is LNHDA and CDR2 SQIVND (reference sequence). CDR3 length: 14 amino acids. CDR3 region: CASSSSRGQETQYF. The CDR3 DNA reads TGTGCCAGTAGTTCCTCTAGGGGACAAGAGACCCAGTACTTC. Full variable domain (remainder filled in from reference TRBV19 and TRBJ2-5): DGGITQSPKYLFRKEGQNVTLSCEQNLNHDAMYWYRQDPGQGLRLIYYSQIVNDFQKGDIAEGYSVSREKKESFPLTVTSAQKNPTAFYLCASSSSRGQETQYFGPGTRLLVL.

This rearrangement joins TRBV2 to TRBJ1-4; 7 bases are shared with TRBD1. CDR3 length equals 17 residues. V was clipped by 6 bases and J by 0 bases; unmatched bases: 10. Germline values: CDR1 SNHLY, CDR2 FYNNEI. The CDR3 loop is CASRGGGGGATNEKLFF. The CDR3 DNA follows: TGTGCCAGCAGGGGGGGCGGAGGGGGCGCAACTAATGAAAAACTGTTTTTT.

The V call is TRBV28, the J call TRBJ2-7; possibly TRBD1 for D (5 bases). There are 15 residues in the CDR3. V was pared by 7 bases and J by 4 bases, with 20 bases between. CDR1 is MDHEN and CDR2 is SYDVKM in the germline V gene. As DNA, the CDR3 is TGTGCCAGCAAGCTCCAGGGAAGAGGTGGATACGAGCAGTACTTC. This translates into CASKLQGRGGYEQYF. Supplemented by reference TRBV28 and TRBJ2-7, the full variable domain reads DVKVTQSSRYLVKRTGEKVFLECVQDMDHENMFWYRQDPGLGLRLIYFSYDVKMKEKGDIPEGYSVSREKKERFSLILESASTNQTSMYLCASKLQGRGGYEQYFGPGTRLTVT.

The rearrangement links TRBV28 to TRBJ1-4; D is perhaps TRBD1 (6 bases). V gave up 6 bases and J gave up 8 bases, with 19 bases separating them. The CDR3 consists of 15 residues. Germline assignment: CDR1 MDHEN and CDR2 SYDVKM. For the CDR3, the DNA is TGTGCCAGCAGCTATCTCCCTGGCAGGGGCGAAAAACTGTTTTTT. Translating it yields CASSYLPGRGEKLFF.

This clone was counted only a few times. The rearrangement joins TRBV28 to TRBJ2-1; 11 bases align to TRBD2. The V and J ends lost 5 bases and 4 bases, in that order; junction bases with no gene match: 4. The CDR3 runs to 15 residues. Germline V gives CDR1 MDHEN, CDR2 SYDVKM. DNA for the CDR3: TGTGCCAGCAGTAACGTAGCGGGAGGGTACAATGAGCAGTTCTTC. Translation gives CASSNVAGGYNEQFF.